This T cell receptor beta chain was recovered during a study of neurological immune-mediated disorders. TCRdb analysed the 5' RACE reads with MiXCR anew, one entry per CDR3 protein. The sample has 70,000 to 95,000 distinct CDR3 sequences; 13% to 15% are singletons. The specimen was PBMCs. The source is a woman in her 50s in good health.

The CDR3 spells CASSLAGTGEKLFF. CDR3 DNA: TGTGCCAGCAGCTTAGCAGGGACAGGTGAAAAACTGTTTTTT. This sequence joins TRBV7-2 and TRBJ1-4; TRBD1 agrees at 8 bases. Losses at the gene ends were 0 bases for V and 7 bases for J; bases not matched to a gene: 1. Per germline, CDR1 SGHTA and CDR2 FQGNSA. This CDR3 has 14 residues. Supplemented by reference TRBV7-2 and TRBJ1-4, the full variable domain reads GAGVSQSPSNKVTEKGKDVELRCDPISGHTALYWYRQSLGQGLEFLIYFQGNSAPDKSGLPSDRFSAERTGGSVSTLTIQRTQQEDSAVYLCASSLAGTGEKLFFGSGTQLSVL.